The 23 T cell receptor beta chains presented below share a single source sample, sequenced in a study of T cells in Graves' hyperthyroidism and ophthalmopathy. The investigators amplified TCR beta CDR3 regions from RNA transcripts. First-round RT-PCR of the TCR CDR3 relied on the HTBI primer set. Via MiXCR, TCRdb re-called the multiplex PCR reads, giving one row per CDR3 protein. The table has more than 55,000 distinct CDR3 sequences, around 53% seen once; the top ten hold 3% to 4%. Sequencing was performed on blood. The receptors here all came from a woman aged 55-69 years with Graves' ophthalmopathy.

V usage is TRBV5-1 and J usage is TRBJ2-6, with a possible D match to TRBD1 (7 bases). This CDR3 is 16 amino acids long. V was pared by 3 bases and J by 3 bases, with 13 bases between. Germline V gene sequence: CDR1 SGHRS, CDR2 YFSETQ. The DNA of the CDR3 is TGCGCCAGCAGCTCCGGAGGGGGCGGTGGGGCCAACGTCCTGACTTTC. Protein sequence: CASSSGGGGGANVLTF.

The sample holds many counts of this clonotype. The chain joins TRBV3-1 to TRBJ1-2; 7 bases match TRBD1. V shed 4 bases, J shed 0 bases, and the junction held 8 bases outside the gene matches. Per the germline V gene, CDR1 is LGHDT and CDR2 is YNNKEL (reference sequence). CDR3 length equals 16 residues. This CDR3 reads CASSLRQGASNYGYTF. CDR3 nucleotide sequence: TGTGCCAGCAGCCTTAGACAGGGAGCTTCTAACTATGGCTACACCTTC.

On this clonotype: A clone one base away is much larger, so this may be a read error. The gene calls are TRBV30 and TRBJ2-2; perhaps D is TRBD1 or TRBD2 (5 bases each). The CDR3 sequence is 14 residues long. The germline V gene encodes CDR1 GTSNPN and CDR2 SVGIG (reference sequence). CDR3 amino acids: CAWRGTRNTGELSF. The CDR3 nucleotides are TGTGCCTGGAGGGGGACCAGGAACACCGGGGAGCTGTCTTTT. Looking up the rest from reference TRBV30 and TRBJ2-2 gives the full variable domain: SQTIHQWPATLVQPVGSPLSLECTVEGTSNPNLYWYRQAAGRGLQLLFYSVGIGQISSEVPQNLSASRPQDRQFILSSKKLLLSDSGFYLCAWRGTRNTGELSFGEGSRLTVL.

This clonotype has at least ten counts. The CDR3 sequence is CASSEDSLGEAFF. CDR3 DNA sequence: TGCGCCAGCAGTGAGGACAGTCTCGGTGAAGCTTTCTTT. The V and J genes are TRBV10-1 and TRBJ1-1; D is perhaps TRBD1 (5 bases). CDR3 size: 13 residues. V lost 2 bases, J lost 7 bases, and 11 bases lay in between. Germline V lookup: CDR1 WNHNN, CDR2 SYGVQD (reference sequence).

This clonotype was seen ten or more times. The V gene is TRBV12-3 or TRBV12-4, the J gene TRBJ2-2; TRBD2 agrees at 9 bases. Trimming took 5 bases from V and 6 from J; bases not matched to a gene: 10. The CDR3 length is 16 residues. The CDR3 is CASSLSAGGPSGELFF. The CDR3 nucleotides read TGTGCCAGCAGTCTCTCGGCGGGAGGGCCTTCCGGGGAGCTGTTTTTT.

This clonotype was recorded many times. The rearrangement joins TRBV20-1 to TRBJ1-5; D might be TRBD1 (6 bases). V lost 6 bases to trimming and J lost 15 bases, with 27 bases between them. Germline lookup yields CDR1 DFQATT and CDR2 SNEGSKA (reference sequence). The CDR3 is 14 residues long. CDR3 in amino acids: CSASTQGINQPGHF. As DNA, the CDR3 is TGCAGTGCCTCAACTCAGGGGATTAATCAGCCCGGGCATTTT.

The chain is built from TRBV9 and TRBJ2-1; 7 bases match TRBD2. Germline CDR1 is SGDLS and CDR2 is YYNGEE. CDR3 length: 19 amino acids. After removal of 0 bases from V and 3 bases from J, the junction contained 15 bases not matched to a gene. As DNA, the CDR3 is TGTGCCAGCAGCGTAGGGAGGAGCGTTGCGGGAGTGGGCTACAATGAGCAGTTCTTC. Encoded protein: CASSVGRSVAGVGYNEQFF.

This clonotype was seen many times. V is TRBV20-1 and J is TRBJ2-2, with 9 bases fitting TRBD2. The germline V gene has CDR1 DFQATT and CDR2 SNEGSKA (reference sequence). This CDR3 has 14 amino acids. The J segment lost 5 bases and the V segment lost 3 bases, leaving 4 bases of the junction unmatched. The CDR3 DNA sequence: TGCAGTGCTAGGGCGGGAGGGGGAACCGGGGAGCTGTTTTTT. Translating it yields CSARAGGGTGELFF.

The chain recombines TRBV29-1 with TRBJ1-1, with 7 bases that match TRBD1. Germline V gives CDR1 SQVTM, CDR2 ANQGSEA. V was clipped by 6 bases and J by 5 bases; unmatched bases: 3. The CDR3 is made up of 11 amino acids. The CDR3 spells CSVPGGTEAFF. The CDR3, as DNA: TGCAGCGTGCCAGGGGGGACTGAAGCTTTCTTT.

The table lists this clonotype with a few counts. The chain couples TRBV9 to TRBJ1-6; D remains ambiguous. This CDR3 contains 15 residues. Germline lookup yields CDR1 SGDLS and CDR2 YYNGEE. V was clipped by 0 bases and J by 6 bases, with 10 bases between them. The CDR3 region has the DNA TGTGCCAGCAGCGTAGTACCCGGGGTTAATTCACCCCTCCACTTT. Its translation is CASSVVPGVNSPLHF.

This clonotype was found a few times. The V call is TRBV29-1, the J call TRBJ2-7, with 7 bases aligning to TRBD1. This CDR3 contains 12 residues. The V gene end was trimmed by 8 bases and the J gene end by 5 bases; junction bases not matched to a gene: 9. Germline V gene data show CDR1 as SQVTM and CDR2 as ANQGSEA. The CDR3 region is CSSCLRGNEQYF. The CDR3 DNA reads TGCAGCTCCTGCCTCAGGGGGAACGAGCAGTACTTC.

This clonotype came up many times. This chain joins TRBV19 and TRBJ2-1; 9 positions match TRBD2. Looked up from germline, CDR1 is LNHDA and CDR2 is SQIVND (reference sequence). V shed 5 bases, J shed 4 bases, and the junction held 15 bases outside the gene matches. This CDR3 is 18 amino acids long. The CDR3 protein is CASSHQTPGREGYNEQFF. Written as DNA, the CDR3 is TGTGCCAGTAGTCACCAAACACCGGGGCGGGAGGGGTACAATGAGCAGTTCTTC.

This clonotype was detected ten times or more. V and J are TRBV28 and TRBJ1-1, with 8 bases aligning to TRBD1. Germline V gene data show CDR1 as MDHEN and CDR2 as SYDVKM. V was pared by 3 bases and J by 3 bases, with 3 bases of the junction left unmatched. The CDR3 runs 14 residues. CDR3 amino acids: CASSFDRGYTEAFF. CDR3 DNA: TGTGCCAGCAGTTTCGACAGGGGTTACACTGAAGCTTTCTTT.

This chain connects TRBV20-1 to TRBJ2-7; 13 bases agree with TRBD2. This CDR3 has 15 residues. The J segment lost 1 base and the V segment lost 5 bases, leaving 5 bases of the junction unmatched. The germline gives CDR1 DFQATT, CDR2 SNEGSKA (reference sequence). CDR3 in DNA: TGCAGTGCTTTCGGGACTAGCGGGGAGTCCTACGAGCAGTACTTC. It yields the protein CSAFGTSGESYEQYF.

The V and J genes are TRBV12-3 or TRBV12-4 and TRBJ2-7; either TRBD1 or TRBD2 may fit D (7 bases each). The CDR3 is made up of 19 amino acids. The V end was cut by 5 bases, the J end by 3 bases, with 29 bases between. Here the CDR3 reads CASSTALTGEGRNFYEQYF. CDR3 DNA: TGTGCCAGCAGTACCGCCTTAACAGGGGAGGGACGGAATTTCTACGAGCAGTACTTC.

CDR3: CSARGSGRSSGEQFF. Here the CDR3 DNA reads TGCAGTGCTAGGGGATCGGGGAGGTCGAGCGGGGAGCAGTTCTTC. V gene TRBV20-1 combines with J gene TRBJ2-1; D possibly corresponds to TRBD2 (6 bases). Germline loops: CDR1 DFQATT, CDR2 SNEGSKA (reference sequence). Trimming pared 3 bases from V and 10 bases from J, leaving 22 bases between. The CDR3 has 15 residues.

J is TRBJ1-5 and V is TRBV5-1, with 7 bases aligning to TRBD1. Germline assignment: CDR1 SGHRS and CDR2 YFSETQ. This CDR3 is 18 amino acids long. The junction had 12 bases not matched to a gene; V was cut back by 1 base and J by 2 bases. CDR3 protein: CASSLRQGDVSRNQPQHF. The CDR3 bases are TGCGCCAGCAGCTTGAGACAGGGAGATGTATCTCGCAATCAGCCCCAGCATTTT.

In its sample, this clonotype was seen many times. The rearrangement links TRBV6-5 to TRBJ1-2, with 7 bases aligning to TRBD1. Trimming removed 1 base from V and 1 base from J; junction bases left unmatched: 12. Germline CDR1 is MNHEY and CDR2 is SVGAGI. CDR3 length: 18 amino acids. CDR3: CASSYLNNPGTDNYGYTF. Here the CDR3 DNA reads TGTGCCAGCAGTTACTTAAACAACCCCGGGACAGATAACTATGGCTACACCTTC.

This clonotype was found many times. The gene calls are TRBV28 and TRBJ1-2, with D unclear. The CDR3 length is 13 residues. Germline V gene data show CDR1 as MDHEN and CDR2 as SYDVKM. With 2 bases removed from V and 7 bases from J, the gap between germline ends came to 11 bases. The CDR3 DNA reads as TGTGCCAGCAGTTTACGGCGCGAGGGTGGCTACACCTTC. Amino acids: CASSLRREGGYTF.

This clonotype occurred many times. This chain joins TRBV14 and TRBJ2-7; D might be TRBD1 or TRBD2, each matching 5 bases. The CDR3 is made up of 15 amino acids. Trimming took 5 bases from V and 3 from J, leaving 17 bases between them. Germline lookup yields CDR1 SGHDN and CDR2 FVKESK. The CDR3 bases are TGTGCCAGCAGCATCGGGACGTTAGCCTACTACGAGCAGTACTTC. Translating it yields CASSIGTLAYYEQYF.

This clonotype was seen once. The rearrangement joins TRBV7-2 to TRBJ2-7; D possibly corresponds to TRBD2 (6 bases). Trimming left V 5 bases short and J 2 bases short, with 16 bases between. There are 15 residues in the CDR3. From germline, CDR1 is SGHTA and CDR2 FQGNSA. Here the CDR3 DNA reads TGTGCCAGCAGCCATCGCGGGGATGGCCCCTACGAGCAGTACGTC. Translated, it gives CASSHRGDGPYEQYV.

The V and J genes are TRBV2 and TRBJ1-3, with D possibly matching TRBD1 (6 bases). CDR3 length equals 14 residues. Germline CDR1 is SNHLY and CDR2 is FYNNEI. Trimming took 7 bases from V and 3 from J, leaving 13 bases between them. CDR3 in DNA: TGTGCCAGCACAGGGGAATTGGTTGGAAACACCATATATTTT. Protein sequence: CASTGELVGNTIYF.

The chain employs TRBV20-1 and TRBJ2-1; 11 positions match TRBD2. With 6 bases clipped from V and 5 bases from J, the junction kept 6 bases outside the gene matches. The CDR3 totals 14 residues. CDR1 is DFQATT, CDR2 SNEGSKA, per germline (reference sequence). The CDR3 DNA reads as TGCAGTGCCCCACGACTAGCGGGAAACAATGAGCAGTTCTTC. Protein product: CSAPRLAGNNEQFF.